This T cell receptor (beta chain) was documented in a study of T cells in Graves' hyperthyroidism and ophthalmopathy. Study in general: Sampling of peripheral blood happened at initial diagnosis, prior to any treatment.

The source material, RNA transcripts, was used to amplify TCR beta CDR3 regions. The HTBI primer set was used in a first-round RT-PCR of the TCR CDR3. TCRdb redid the calling of the multiplex PCR reads with MiXCR, one entry per CDR3 protein. Of 700,000 or so distinct CDR3 sequences in the sample, around 15% are singletons; the top ten hold around 12%. Whole-study findings and limits: Blood also carried most thyroid clonotypes expanded above 0.001. A model built on 13 V-J features separated ophthalmopathy from stable hyperthyroidism. Prediction of ophthalmopathy progression came a median around 7.1 months pre-onset.

The CDR3 contains 14 residues. J lost 5 bases, V lost 6 bases, and 9 bases had no gene match. CDR1 DFQATT and CDR2 SNEGSKA come from the germline V gene (reference sequence). This clonotype has a count of ten or more. Antigen unknown. V gene TRBV20-1 combines with J gene TRBJ1-1; 10 nucleotides align to TRBD1. The TCR was taken from a woman aged 45-59 years with Graves' ophthalmopathy. The specimen was blood. CDR3 amino acids: CSASTGQGWTEAFF. The CDR3 DNA sequence: TGCAGTGCCTCCACGGGACAGGGGTGGACTGAAGCTTTCTTT.